This section outlines one T cell receptor (beta chain) sequence together with its context. No antigen is known for it. This sample stems from a study of T cell responses to AZD1222 COVID-19 vaccine. Germline trimming cut 1 base from V and 0 bases from J; bases unmatched to any gene: 8. CDR1 is MDHEN and CDR2 is SYDVKM in the germline V gene. CDR3 size: 18 residues. Study findings and constraints: No day 14 peak samples; only post-peak repertoires were characterized.

The table came from immunoSEQ multiplex PCR; TCRdb's copy has only in-frame clones and leaves some out. The table lists about 120,000 clones, 80% to 90% of them singletons. The TCR comes from an adult in good health. The chain links TRBV28 to TRBJ2-7, with 11 nucleotides matching TRBD2. The source material was peripheral blood, sampled on day 0 of AZD1222 vaccination. The CDR3 region has the DNA TGTGCCAGCAGTTTATATGGGACTAGCGGACCCAGCTCCTACGAGCAGTACTTC. It specifies CASSLYGTSGPSSYEQYF. Full variable domain (remainder filled in from reference TRBV28 and TRBJ2-7): DVKVTQSSRYLVKRTGEKVFLECVQDMDHENMFWYRQDPGLGLRLIYFSYDVKMKEKGDIPEGYSVSREKKERFSLILESASTNQTSMYLCASSLYGTSGPSSYEQYFGPGTRLTVT.